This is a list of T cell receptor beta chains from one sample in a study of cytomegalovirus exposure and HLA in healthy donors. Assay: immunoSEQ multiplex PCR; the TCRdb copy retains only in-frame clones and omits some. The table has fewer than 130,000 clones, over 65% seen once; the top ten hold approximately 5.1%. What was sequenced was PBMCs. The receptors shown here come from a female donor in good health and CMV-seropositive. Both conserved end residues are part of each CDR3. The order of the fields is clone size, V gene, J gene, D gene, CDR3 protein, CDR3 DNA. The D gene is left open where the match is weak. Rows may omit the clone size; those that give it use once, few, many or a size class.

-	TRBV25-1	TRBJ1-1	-	CASSAGTLYMNTEAFF	TGTGCCAGCAGTGCCGGGACACTCTACATGAACACTGAAGCTTTCTTT
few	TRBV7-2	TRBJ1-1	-	CASSQQVGTEAFF	TGTGCCAGCAGCCAACAGGTCGGCACTGAAGCTTTCTTT
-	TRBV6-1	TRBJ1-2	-	CASSSYRDDYYGYTF	TGTGCCAGCAGTTCTTACAGGGACGACTACTATGGCTACACCTTC
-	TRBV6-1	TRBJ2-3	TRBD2	CASSEGLAGGVSTDTQYF	TGTGCCAGCAGTGAAGGCCTAGCGGGAGGGGTCTCTACAGATACGCAGTATTTT
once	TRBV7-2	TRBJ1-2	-	CASSLDLVGGYTF	TGTGCCAGCAGCTTAGACCTGGTCGGTGGCTACACCTTC
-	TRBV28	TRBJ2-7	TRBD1	CASSYSGTGGGEQYF	TGTGCCAGCAGTTATTCCGGGACAGGGGGCGGAGAGCAGTACTTC
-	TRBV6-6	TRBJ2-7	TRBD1	CASTPGDRAYEQYF	TGTGCCAGCACCCCGGGGGACAGGGCCTACGAGCAGTACTTC
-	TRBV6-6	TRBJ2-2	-	CASSFRSSRGGELFF	TGTGCCAGCAGTTTTCGAAGTAGCAGGGGAGGGGAGCTGTTTTTT
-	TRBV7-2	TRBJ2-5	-	CASSFALGPEETQYF	TGTGCCAGCAGCTTTGCGTTGGGGCCGGAGGAGACCCAGTACTTC
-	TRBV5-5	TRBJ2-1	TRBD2	CASSLALGGRAGEQFF	TGTGCCAGCAGCTTGGCTTTAGGCGGGAGGGCCGGTGAGCAGTTCTTC
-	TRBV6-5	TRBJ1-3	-	CASSYTRVSGNTIYF	TGTGCCAGCAGTTACACGAGGGTCTCTGGAAACACCATATATTTT
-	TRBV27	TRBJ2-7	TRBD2	CASRAGLAGAWEQYF	TGTGCCAGCAGGGCGGGACTAGCGGGAGCCTGGGAGCAGTACTTC
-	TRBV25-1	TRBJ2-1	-	CASRAWGGEQFF	TGTGCCAGCAGAGCGTGGGGCGGTGAGCAGTTCTTC
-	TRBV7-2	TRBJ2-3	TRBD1	CASSLVGQVGTDTQYF	TGTGCCAGCAGCTTAGTCGGACAGGTCGGGACAGATACGCAGTATTTT
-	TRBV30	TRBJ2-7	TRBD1	CARSGQSIYEQYF	TGTGCCCGCTCGGGACAGTCGATCTACGAGCAGTACTTC
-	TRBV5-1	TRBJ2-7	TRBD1	CASRLLRDRAYEQYF	TGCGCCAGCAGGCTCCTCCGGGACAGGGCCTACGAGCAGTACTTC
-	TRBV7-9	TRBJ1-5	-	CASSLPGSQPQHF	TGTGCCAGCAGCTTGCCAGGTTCTCAGCCCCAGCATTTT
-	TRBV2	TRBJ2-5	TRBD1	CASTGTGGMETQYF	TGTGCCAGCACCGGGACAGGGGGCATGGAGACCCAGTACTTC
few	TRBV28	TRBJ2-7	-	CASSVRHEQYF	TGTGCCAGCAGCGTCAGGCACGAGCAGTACTTC
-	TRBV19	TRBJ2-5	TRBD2	CASTTTSGGARETQYF	TGTGCCAGTACTACGACTAGCGGGGGGGCCCGGGAGACCCAGTACTTC
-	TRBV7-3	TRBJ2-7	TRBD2	CASSFGGAPSEQYF	TGTGCCAGCAGCTTCGGGGGGGCCCCCTCCGAGCAGTACTTC
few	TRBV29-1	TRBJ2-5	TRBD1	CSVNTGGWETQYF	TGCAGCGTTAACACAGGGGGCTGGGAGACCCAGTACTTC
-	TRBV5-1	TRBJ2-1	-	CASSLYFLPRPGNEQFF	TGCGCCAGCAGCTTGTATTTTCTTCCCCGCCCGGGCAATGAGCAGTTCTTC
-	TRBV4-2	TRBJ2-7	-	CASSQKGIIREQYF	TGTGCCAGCAGCCAAAAGGGGATCATTCGCGAGCAGTACTTC
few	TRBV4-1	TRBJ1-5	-	CASSLRRIISDQPQHF	TGCGCCAGCAGCCTCAGGAGGATTATTTCCGATCAGCCCCAGCATTTT
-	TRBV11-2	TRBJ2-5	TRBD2	CASSLGPGLVGETQYF	TGTGCCAGCAGCTTAGGACCGGGACTAGTAGGAGAGACCCAGTACTTC
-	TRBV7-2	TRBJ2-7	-	CASSSASLHEQYF	TGTGCCAGCAGCTCAGCATCCCTCCACGAGCAGTACTTC
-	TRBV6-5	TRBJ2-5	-	CASSLQETQYF	TGTGCCAGCAGCCTCCAAGAGACCCAGTACTTC
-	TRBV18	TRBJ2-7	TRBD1	CASSPPGTGSYEQYF	TGTGCCAGCTCACCGCCCGGGACAGGGTCCTACGAGCAGTACTTC
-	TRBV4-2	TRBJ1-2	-	CASSQAVRGIGYGYTF	TGTGCCAGCAGCCAAGCTGTCCGGGGGATCGGCTATGGCTACACCTTC
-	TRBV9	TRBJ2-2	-	CASSSDFSGELFF	TGTGCCAGCAGCTCTGACTTCTCCGGGGAGCTGTTTTTT
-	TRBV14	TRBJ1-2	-	CASSPTGNYGYTF	TGTGCCAGCAGCCCAACAGGGAACTATGGCTACACCTTC
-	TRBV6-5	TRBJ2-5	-	CASSYLGGQTQYF	TGTGCCAGCAGTTACTTAGGAGGACAGACCCAGTACTTC
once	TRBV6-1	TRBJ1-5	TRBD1	CASRGQGSVQPQHF	TGTGCCAGCAGGGGACAGGGTTCAGTTCAGCCCCAGCATTTT
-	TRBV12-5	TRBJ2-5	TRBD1	CASGRDSKETQYF	TGTGCTAGTGGCCGGGACAGTAAAGAGACCCAGTACTTC
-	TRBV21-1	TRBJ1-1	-	CASSLAQAEAFF	TGTGCCAGCAGCCTAGCCCAGGCTGAAGCTTTCTTT
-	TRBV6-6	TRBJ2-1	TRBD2	CASSYRLAGANEQFF	TGTGCCAGCAGTTACCGGCTAGCGGGGGCTAATGAGCAGTTCTTC
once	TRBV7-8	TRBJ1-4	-	CASSSTGAGEKLFF	TGTGCCAGCAGCTCGACGGGAGCGGGGGAAAAACTGTTTTTT
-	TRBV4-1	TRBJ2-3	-	CASSQDRGRRAPDTQYF	TGCGCCAGCAGCCAAGATCGGGGGAGGAGGGCCCCAGATACGCAGTATTTT
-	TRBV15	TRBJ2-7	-	CATSSQRASSYEQYF	TGTGCCACCAGCAGCCAGAGGGCTTCCTCCTACGAGCAGTACTTC
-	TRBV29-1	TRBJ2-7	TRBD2	CSVAGLAGIYEQYF	TGCAGCGTTGCCGGACTAGCGGGGATCTACGAGCAGTACTTC
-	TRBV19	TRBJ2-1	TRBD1	CASSRAGGGEQFF	TGTGCCAGTAGTAGGGCAGGGGGCGGTGAGCAGTTCTTC
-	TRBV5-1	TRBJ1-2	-	CASSLATGKIDGYTF	TGCGCCAGCAGCTTGGCCACGGGGAAGATTGATGGCTACACCTTC
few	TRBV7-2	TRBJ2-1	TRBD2	CASSLSGGANEQFF	TGTGCCAGCAGTCTTAGCGGGGGGGCCAATGAGCAGTTCTTC
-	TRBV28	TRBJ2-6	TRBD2	CASSSGGPSGANVLTF	TGTGCCAGCAGCTCGGGGGGACCCTCTGGGGCCAACGTCCTGACTTTC
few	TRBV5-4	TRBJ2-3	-	CASSLSGLRNAGTQYF	TGTGCCAGCAGCTTGAGCGGCCTCCGGAACGCGGGTACGCAGTATTTT
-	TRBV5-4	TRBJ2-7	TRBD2	CASSLGGGRFYEQYF	TGTGCCAGCAGCTTGGGCGGGGGGAGATTTTACGAGCAGTACTTC
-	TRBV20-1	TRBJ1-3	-	CSAPSGNTIYF	TGCAGTGCTCCCAGTGGAAACACCATATATTTT
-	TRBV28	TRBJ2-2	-	CASSPLGAVGELFF	TGTGCCAGCAGCCCCTTGGGGGCGGTCGGGGAGCTGTTTTTT
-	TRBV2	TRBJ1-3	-	CASSDGQNSGNTIYF	TGTGCCAGCAGTGACGGTCAAAACTCTGGAAACACCATATATTTT
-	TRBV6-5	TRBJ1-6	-	CASSYEDSGVGSPLHF	TGTGCCAGCAGTTACGAGGACAGTGGGGTAGGTTCACCCCTCCACTTT
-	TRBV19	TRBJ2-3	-	CASSPGGLSTDTQYF	TGTGCCAGTAGCCCCGGCGGGCTTAGCACAGATACGCAGTATTTT
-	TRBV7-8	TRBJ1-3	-	CASSLLGLSSGNTIYF	TGTGCCAGCAGCTTACTTGGACTGTCCTCTGGAAACACCATATATTTT
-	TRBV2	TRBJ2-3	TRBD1	CASSDPHRGSADTQYF	TGTGCCAGCAGTGATCCTCACAGGGGGAGTGCAGATACGCAGTATTTT
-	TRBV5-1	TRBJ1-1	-	CASSLGGRINEAFF	TGCGCCAGCAGCTTGGGCGGGCGGATAAATGAAGCTTTCTTT
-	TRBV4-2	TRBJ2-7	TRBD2	CASSQDRTSGGGNEQYF	TGTGCCAGCAGCCAAGACCGGACTAGCGGGGGGGGCAACGAGCAGTACTTC
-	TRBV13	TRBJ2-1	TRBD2	CASSFGGGGNEQFF	TGTGCCAGCAGCTTCGGGGGGGGTGGGAATGAGCAGTTCTTC
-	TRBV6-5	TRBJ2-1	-	CASQPLPVYNEQFF	TGTGCCAGCCAACCGCTCCCGGTCTACAATGAGCAGTTCTTC